The 26 T cell receptor beta chains below were found in one sample sequenced in a study of regulatory dendritic cells for organ transplantation. The antigens these receptors bind are not known. Sorted T cells were CFSE-labeled and cultured around 5 days with allogeneic regulatory or mature dendritic cells at 1:10. Here immunoSEQ multiplex PCR was the method, and the copy in TCRdb shows in-frame clones only, minus some. The sample holds around 19,000 clones; over 75% are singletons and the top ten take about 0.7%. The source material was naive CD4+ T cells from blood cultured with regulatory dendritic cells. The sample's subset: CD45RA+ naive T cells. The receptors originated from a human donor in good health.

A note on this clone: The junction shows a germline mismatch at one end, possibly a read error. The chain links TRBV5-1 to TRBJ2-1; perhaps TRBD2 as D (5 bases). The CDR3 runs 17 residues. Germline V gene data show CDR1 as SGHRS and CDR2 as YFSETQ. The CDR3 region is CVSSLGRGQARMNEQFF. Here the CDR3 DNA reads TGCGTCAGCAGCTTGGGCCGGGGTCAGGCGAGGATGAATGAGCAGTTCTTC.

V is TRBV27 and J is TRBJ2-1; 13 positions match TRBD2. The CDR3 is 13 residues long. The ends lost 6 bases at V and 8 bases at J; junction bases unmatched: 1. Germline CDR1 reads MNHEY; CDR2 reads SMNVEV (reference sequence). CDR3 sequence: CASRTSGRYEQFF. The CDR3 DNA sequence: TGTGCCAGCAGGACTAGCGGGAGGTATGAGCAGTTCTTC.

V usage is TRBV9 and J usage is TRBJ2-6; the D gene is possibly TRBD2 (7 bases). Per the germline V gene, CDR1 is SGDLS and CDR2 is YYNGEE. The CDR3 runs 17 residues. Deletions cut 4 bases from V and 4 bases from J, with 18 bases between. CDR3 DNA: TGTGCCAGCAGCCCGGGGGGCAGGACTACCGGGGCCAACGTCCTGACTTTC. Protein product: CASSPGGRTTGANVLTF.

The chain couples TRBV27 to TRBJ2-5, with TRBD2 identical over 9 bases. The junction had 5 bases not matched to a gene; V was cut back by 1 base and J by 2 bases. This CDR3 contains 16 residues. Germline V gene lookup returns CDR1 MNHEY and CDR2 SMNVEV (reference sequence). CDR3 sequence reads: CASSLYSGGRQETQYF. The DNA of the CDR3 is TGTGCCAGCAGTTTATATAGCGGGGGAAGGCAAGAGACCCAGTACTTC.

The chain links TRBV2 to TRBJ2-3; tentatively, D is TRBD1 (5 bases). This CDR3 is built from 14 residues. V shed 7 bases and J shed 2 bases, with 13 bases lying between them. Germline lookup yields CDR1 SNHLY and CDR2 FYNNEI. In nucleotides, the CDR3 is TGTGCCAGCAAATGGCAGGGAAACACAGATACGCAGTATTTT. It encodes CASKWQGNTDTQYF. The variable domain in full, completed from reference TRBV2 and TRBJ2-3, reads EPEVTQTPSHQVTQMGQEVILRCVPISNHLYFYWYRQILGQKVEFLVSFYNNEISEKSEIFDDQFSVERPDGSNFTLKIRSTKLEDSAMYFCASKWQGNTDTQYFGPGTRLTVL.

V is TRBV6-5 and J is TRBJ2-1, with D hard to call. V gave up 0 bases and J gave up 9 bases, with 6 bases separating them. CDR3 length equals 12 residues. CDR1 and CDR2 (germline): MNHEY, SVGAGI. CDR3 amino acids: CASSYSTGEQFF. The CDR3 region has the DNA TGTGCCAGCAGTTACTCGACCGGTGAGCAGTTCTTC.

J is TRBJ2-5 and V is TRBV5-1; TRBD1 aligns across 8 bases. The V segment lost 4 bases and the J segment 4 bases; nucleotides outside the gene matches: 9. The CDR3 has 15 residues. Germline CDR1 reads SGHRS; CDR2 reads YFSETQ. The DNA of the CDR3 is TGCGCCAGCAGCCAGACAGGGGATGTTGGAGAGACCCAGTACTTC. The encoded protein is CASSQTGDVGETQYF.

The rearrangement uses TRBV5-7 and TRBJ1-1, with D perhaps matching TRBD1 (6 bases). TRBV5-7 is an open reading frame, and its role is uncertain. This CDR3 is 16 amino acids long. The ends were cut back, 3 bases at V and 3 bases at J, with 18 bases in the middle. The CDR3 loop reads CASSSQPRGLDTEAFF. In DNA form, the CDR3 reads TGTGCCAGCAGCTCACAGCCCAGGGGCCTGGACACTGAAGCTTTCTTT.

This chain uses TRBV6-5 with TRBJ1-2, with D tentatively TRBD1 (6 bases). The germline gives CDR1 MNHEY, CDR2 SVGAGI. Trimming removed 5 bases from V and 4 bases from J, with 11 bases in between. The CDR3 runs to 13 residues. CDR3 in DNA: TGTGCCAGCAGTGGCGGGACACCCTATGGCTACACCTTC. Translation gives CASSGGTPYGYTF.

The V call is TRBV7-2, the J call TRBJ2-2; the D call may be TRBD1 or TRBD2 (5 bases each). Germline values: CDR1 SGHTA, CDR2 FQGNSA. Trimming removed 5 bases from V and 8 bases from J, with 18 bases in between. The length of the CDR3 is 15 residues. The CDR3 coding sequence is TGTGCCAGCAGCCCGGGGCCACGCAAGGGGGGGGAGCTGTTTTTT. This translates into CASSPGPRKGGELFF.

The chain links TRBV19 to TRBJ1-5, with D perhaps matching TRBD1 (5 bases). The V end was cut by 5 bases, the J end by 6 bases, with 11 bases between. CDR3 length: 13 amino acids. Germline V gene data show CDR1 as LNHDA and CDR2 as SQIVND (reference sequence). The CDR3 DNA reads as TGTGCCAGTAGTCAGGGCGTTGGTCAGCCCCAGCATTTT. Protein: CASSQGVGQPQHF.

J is TRBJ1-2 and V is TRBV7-8; TRBD1 aligns across 8 bases. The germline V gene has CDR1 SGHVS and CDR2 FQNEAQ. Trimming at V came to 5 bases and at J to 8 bases, leaving 4 bases not matched to a gene. The CDR3 runs to 12 residues. This CDR3 is CASSLDRDGYTF. The CDR3 DNA reads TGTGCCAGCAGCCTGGACAGGGACGGCTACACCTTC.

The V call is TRBV27, the J call TRBJ1-6, with 7 positions matching TRBD1. The germline V gene encodes CDR1 MNHEY and CDR2 SMNVEV (reference sequence). CDR3 length equals 14 residues. V trimming: 6 bases; J trimming: 5 bases; junction bases outside the gene matches: 4. The CDR3 sequence: CASRRDSNNSPLHF. The CDR3 nucleotides read TGTGCCAGCAGACGGGACAGCAATAATTCACCCCTCCACTTT.

This clone appeared a few times. The V and J genes are TRBV19 and TRBJ1-3; perhaps TRBD1 as D (5 bases). Germline-derived CDR1 and CDR2 are LNHDA and SQIVND (reference sequence). The CDR3 has 17 residues. Between the trimmed V and J ends, which lost 9 bases and 0 bases, there was a span of 21 bases. CDR3 DNA: TGTGCCAGCACGAGGGGTTATACAGCCAACTCTGGAAACACCATATATTTT. Translated: CASTRGYTANSGNTIYF.

V and J are TRBV6-5 and TRBJ2-1, with 7 bases lining up with TRBD2. CDR1 is MNHEY and CDR2 is SVGAGI in the germline V gene. The CDR3 sequence is 15 residues long. With V trimmed by 2 bases and J by 0 bases, 1 base remained unmatched. CDR3 amino acids: CASSYRGSSYNEQFF. The CDR3 coding sequence is TGTGCCAGCAGTTACCGCGGGAGCTCCTACAATGAGCAGTTCTTC.

This clone was found a few times. V and J are TRBV7-2 and TRBJ2-1; 7 bases are a match to TRBD2. V was pared by 7 bases and J by 3 bases, with 6 bases of the junction left unmatched. CDR3 length: 14 residues. Per the germline V gene, CDR1 is SGHTA and CDR2 is FQGNSA. CDR3 DNA: TGTGCCAGCATCAGGGCGGGGGACTACAATGAGCAGTTCTTC. It encodes CASIRAGDYNEQFF.

The rearrangement joins TRBV6-5 to TRBJ2-7, with D possibly TRBD2 on 6 matching bases. CDR1 and CDR2 from the germline V gene are MNHEY and SVGAGI. V gave up 6 bases and J gave up 4 bases, with 10 bases separating them. The CDR3 contains 12 residues. The CDR3 sequence is CASSPSGYEQYF. The CDR3 nucleotides are TGTGCCAGCAGCCCGAGCGGGTACGAGCAGTACTTC.

The chain uses TRBV19 and TRBJ2-3; 7 bases are a match to TRBD2. Germline V gives CDR1 LNHDA, CDR2 SQIVND (reference sequence). The CDR3 has 16 amino acids. V was pared by 5 bases and J by 4 bases, with 12 bases of the junction left unmatched. CDR3 nucleotides: TGTGCCAGTAGTCCTGACGGGGAGGGCCTGGCAGATACGCAGTATTTT. Translating it yields CASSPDGEGLADTQYF.

The rearrangement links TRBV7-3 to TRBJ2-3, with D maybe TRBD1 (6 bases). This CDR3 is 15 amino acids long. V shed 2 bases and J shed 8 bases, with 17 bases lying between them. Per the germline V gene, CDR1 is SGHTA and CDR2 is FQGTGA. The DNA for the CDR3 is TGTGCCAGCAGCTTAGACGCAGGGGCTGTTGGTACGCAGTATTTT. Translating gives CASSLDAGAVGTQYF.

This chain connects TRBV7-8 to TRBJ1-2; D gene unclear. There are 10 residues in the CDR3. Trimming cost V 8 bases and J 4 bases, with 5 bases left between them. Germline assignment: CDR1 SGHVS and CDR2 FQNEAQ. CDR3 nucleotide sequence: TGTGCCAGCGGCGTCTATGGCTACACCTTC. Protein sequence: CASGVYGYTF.

The chain has TRBV30 and TRBJ2-7; D tentatively fits TRBD1 or TRBD2 (5 bases each). The germline V and J ends were trimmed by 2 bases and 0 bases, with 14 bases remaining between them. The CDR3 has 15 amino acids. Germline CDR1 GTSNPN, CDR2 SVGIG (reference sequence). This CDR3 is CAWSRGRNPSYEQYF. The CDR3 DNA reads TGTGCCTGGAGTCGGGGCAGGAACCCCTCCTACGAGCAGTACTTC.

This clone has a handful of counts. This chain connects TRBV30 to TRBJ1-1; no definite D call. Germline V CDR1 and CDR2: GTSNPN, SVGIG (reference sequence). The CDR3 is 13 amino acids. V lost 3 bases and J 2 bases, leaving 10 bases between the germline ends. Here the CDR3 reads CAWRSEVNTEAFF. In DNA form, the CDR3 reads TGTGCCTGGAGGAGTGAGGTTAACACTGAAGCTTTCTTT.

CDR3: CASSLGSGGNTDTQYF. The CDR3, as DNA: TGCGCCAGCAGCTTGGGTAGCGGGGGTAACACAGATACGCAGTATTTT. The chain couples TRBV5-1 to TRBJ2-3, with 9 positions matching TRBD2. CDR1 and CDR2 (germline): SGHRS, YFSETQ. The CDR3 loop spans 16 amino acids. Trimming removed 0 bases from V and 2 bases from J; junction bases left unmatched: 4.

The chain is built from TRBV7-2 and TRBJ2-7, with 9 nucleotides matching TRBD2. Looked up from germline, CDR1 is SGHTA and CDR2 is FQGNSA. V shed 2 bases and J 1 base; nucleotides not matched to a gene: 12. This CDR3 is 18 amino acids long. The CDR3 reads CASSLRGMIAGASYEQYF. CDR3 in DNA: TGTGCCAGCAGCTTACGGGGGATGATAGCGGGAGCGTCCTACGAGCAGTACTTC.

The V gene is TRBV6-1, the J gene TRBJ1-1; D remains unclear. The CDR3 is made up of 17 amino acids. V shed 0 bases and J shed 8 bases, with 22 bases lying between them. Germline V CDR1 and CDR2: MNHNS, SASEGT. The CDR3 reads CASSEAPSPRLRTEAFF. As DNA, the CDR3 is TGTGCCAGCAGTGAAGCGCCTTCTCCACGACTCCGAACCGAAGCTTTCTTT.

The chain has TRBV4-3 and TRBJ2-3; a possible D gene is TRBD2 (7 bases). This CDR3 is built from 18 residues. Trimming stripped 0 bases from V and 2 bases from J, with 18 bases between. Germline CDR1 and CDR2: LGHNA and YSLEER. CDR3 DNA: TGCGCCAGCAGCCAAGACGGGGGTAGGGGGGGACTCACAGATACGCAGTATTTT. This translates into CASSQDGGRGGLTDTQYF.